The 23 T cell receptor beta chains listed next were all sequenced from one sample in a study of T cells expressing NK-cell markers. TCRdb re-called the 5' RACE reads; every CDR3 protein appears as one record, without DNA. In all, the sample yields about 540,000 distinct CDR3 sequences. Sequencing was carried out using blood T cells: a sorted CD56 or NKG2C T cell subset, CD4+ or CD8+ T cells, or bulk PBMC T cells (not recorded which). These receptors were obtained from a man between 18 and 29 years old in good health.

The rearrangement links TRBV12-3 or TRBV12-4 to TRBJ2-3; TCRdb reports TRBD2, a call that lacks DNA to check it against. CDR3 size: 17 residues. CDR3 amino acids: CASSPGASGRGTDTQYF.

V usage is TRBV20-1 and J usage is TRBJ2-3; TCRdb indicates TRBD1, and absent DNA this call remains unverified. There are 16 residues in the CDR3. CDR1 is DFQATT and CDR2 is SNEGSKA in the germline V gene (reference sequence). The CDR3 loop reads CSARNRGRTWVDTQYF.

Here the CDR3 reads CASSPSNGRYNSPLHF. The chain carries TRBV7-2 and TRBJ1-6. Germline CDR1 reads SGHTA; CDR2 reads FQGNSA. The CDR3 extends over 16 amino acids. Variable domain in full (rest from reference TRBV7-2 and TRBJ1-6): GAGVSQSPSNKVTEKGKDVELRCDPISGHTALYWYRQSLGQGLEFLIYFQGNSAPDKSGLPSDRFSAERTGGSVSTLTIQRTQQEDSAVYLCASSPSNGRYNSPLHFGNGTRLTVT.

The chain has TRBV6-1 and TRBJ2-1; the D call of TRBD1 rests on TCRdb alone, since no DNA is present to check it. Germline CDR1 is MNHNS and CDR2 is SASEGT. CDR3 length equals 15 residues. The CDR3 spells CASSSTESSYNEQFF.

J is TRBJ2-2 and V is TRBV7-8; TCRdb outputs TRBD1, but without DNA this stays unchecked. The CDR3 length is 14 residues. Germline V gene sequence: CDR1 SGHVS, CDR2 FQNEAQ. The CDR3 here is CASSFGQGTGELFF.

The chain is built from TRBV7-9 and TRBJ2-7; the D gene TCRdb calls, TRBD2, cannot be checked with no DNA. The germline V gene encodes CDR1 SEHNR and CDR2 FQNEAQ (reference sequence). The CDR3 is made up of 17 amino acids. The CDR3 region is CASSLPSGNELSYEQYF.

The J gene is TRBJ1-2, the V gene TRBV12-3 or TRBV12-4; TCRdb calls TRBD1, which cannot be checked without DNA. The CDR3 loop spans 16 amino acids. CDR3 region: CASTERLRERNYGYTF.

The chain is built from TRBV4-3 and TRBJ1-1; TCRdb's D call of TRBD1 is untestable without DNA. The CDR3 is made up of 13 amino acids. CDR1 is LGHNA and CDR2 is YSLEER in the germline V gene. CDR3 protein: CASSQDRGGQAFF.

The chain recombines TRBV7-9 with TRBJ2-7; the TCRdb call, TRBD1, lacks DNA for checking. Germline V gene lookup returns CDR1 SEHNR and CDR2 FQNEAQ (reference sequence). This CDR3 is built from 15 residues. The CDR3 loop is CASSRSEDRAHEQYF.

The chain links TRBV5-5 to TRBJ2-1; with no DNA, the TCRdb D assignment of TRBD2 cannot be verified. The CDR3 sequence is 16 residues long. CDR1 and CDR2 (germline): SGHKS, YYEKEE (reference sequence). The CDR3 loop reads CASSLGPGLAGEEQFF.

The chain combines TRBV4-3 with TRBJ2-1. The CDR3 consists of 16 residues. Germline loops: CDR1 LGHNA, CDR2 YSLEER. The CDR3 sequence: CASSRLAQSSYNEQFF.

The chain is built from TRBV2 and TRBJ2-6. Germline CDR1 SNHLY, CDR2 FYNNEI. This CDR3 spans 15 amino acids. This CDR3 reads CASSEIEAGANVLTF.

The chain is built from TRBV29-1 and TRBJ2-7; the D call from TCRdb, TRBD1, cannot be confirmed without DNA. The CDR3 consists of 14 residues. Germline V CDR1 and CDR2: SQVTM, ANQGSEA. The CDR3 loop reads CSVEGLGIGDEQYF.

This chain uses TRBV7-2 with TRBJ2-3; the TCRdb call, TRBD2, lacks DNA for checking. The CDR3 sequence is 17 residues long. CDR1 SGHTA and CDR2 FQGNSA come from the germline V gene. The CDR3 protein is CASSRVQSGRGTDTQYF.

The CDR3 here is CASSGAGTYNEQFF. The rearrangement joins TRBV3-1 to TRBJ2-1; lacking DNA, the TRBD1 call made by TCRdb goes unchecked. The germline gives CDR1 LGHDT, CDR2 YNNKEL (reference sequence). The CDR3 runs to 14 residues.

V is TRBV5-1 and J is TRBJ1-4; the TCRdb call, TRBD1, lacks DNA for checking. Germline assignment: CDR1 SGHRS and CDR2 YFSETQ. CDR3 size: 16 residues. The CDR3 spells CASSYYDRPTNEKLFF.

V is TRBV9 and J is TRBJ2-7; TCRdb names TRBD1, which stays unverified in the absence of DNA. CDR1 and CDR2 from the germline V gene are SGDLS and YYNGEE. This CDR3 region has 17 residues. CDR3 amino acids: CASSVAWGQGADYEQYF.

V is TRBV4-3 and J is TRBJ1-5. CDR1 is LGHNA and CDR2 is YSLEER in the germline V gene. This CDR3 spans 15 amino acids. CDR3 loop: CASSQESGRDQPQHF.

V gene TRBV2 combines with J gene TRBJ2-1. CDR1 and CDR2 from the germline V gene are SNHLY and FYNNEI. The CDR3 has 14 residues. CDR3 protein: CASSEERESNEQFF. Using reference TRBV2 and TRBJ2-1 for the parts outside the CDR3, the full variable domain is EPEVTQTPSHQVTQMGQEVILRCVPISNHLYFYWYRQILGQKVEFLVSFYNNEISEKSEIFDDQFSVERPDGSNFTLKIRSTKLEDSAMYFCASSEERESNEQFFGPGTRLTVL.

V is TRBV6-5 and J is TRBJ1-2. Germline lookup yields CDR1 MNHEY and CDR2 SVGAGI. The CDR3 totals 15 residues. The CDR3 sequence: CASSYYDKANYGYTF.

The chain joins TRBV29-1 to TRBJ1-1; with no DNA, the TCRdb D assignment of TRBD1 cannot be verified. Germline lookup yields CDR1 SQVTM and CDR2 ANQGSEA. This CDR3 spans 14 amino acids. CDR3: CSVEAGGGETEAFF. Supplemented by reference TRBV29-1 and TRBJ1-1, the full variable domain reads SAVISQKPSRDICQRGTSLTIQCQVDSQVTMMFWYRQQPGQSLTLIATANQGSEATYESGFVIDKFPISRPNLTFSTLTVSNMSPEDSSIYLCSVEAGGGETEAFFGQGTRLTVV.

The chain is built from TRBV6-2 or TRBV6-3 and TRBJ2-5; TCRdb returns TRBD1, unconfirmable since there is no DNA. Germline loops: CDR1 MNHEY, CDR2 SVGEGT. This CDR3 has 15 residues. CDR3 region: CASSHDRGWSETQYF.

Here the CDR3 reads CASSYSTTGPQFF. The V and J genes are TRBV6-5 and TRBJ2-1; TCRdb returns TRBD1, unconfirmable since there is no DNA. The CDR3 covers 13 residues. CDR1 is MNHEY and CDR2 is SVGAGI in the germline V gene.